Presented here are 9 T cell receptor beta chains from one specimen sequenced in a study of neurological immune-mediated disorders. TCRdb reprocessed the 5' RACE reads with MiXCR, giving one entry per CDR3 protein. The top ten clones hold less than 9.5% of a sample with over 25,000 distinct CDR3 sequences, 12% of them seen once. Sequencing was performed on PBMCs. Every receptor here comes from a man in his fifties or sixties in good health.

This chain uses TRBV7-2 with TRBJ1-1; a weak D match, TRBD1 (6 bases). V lost 4 bases and J 2 bases, leaving 8 bases between the germline ends. Germline CDR1 and CDR2: SGHTA and FQGNSA. The CDR3 runs to 13 residues. CDR3 loop: CASSSRGNTEAFF. The CDR3 nucleotides are TGTGCCAGCAGCTCCAGGGGAAACACTGAAGCTTTCTTT.

This clonotype was found many times. The chain uses TRBV5-1 and TRBJ2-7; 7 bases are a match to TRBD2. J lost 3 bases, V lost 1 base, and 10 bases had no gene match. CDR1 and CDR2 (germline): SGHRS, YFSETQ. The length of the CDR3 is 16 residues. CDR3 sequence reads: CASSLRPRETGYEQYF. The CDR3 DNA reads as TGCGCCAGCAGCTTGAGGCCGCGGGAGACCGGCTACGAGCAGTACTTC.

This clonotype was recorded at least ten times. The chain links TRBV5-1 to TRBJ1-2; 7 bases match TRBD1. This CDR3 is 16 amino acids long. V shed 4 bases and J 1 base; nucleotides not matched to a gene: 10. Germline V gene lookup returns CDR1 SGHRS and CDR2 YFSETQ. The CDR3 here is CASSPGGRQGNYGYTF. CDR3 bases: TGCGCCAGCAGCCCGGGTGGACGACAGGGTAACTATGGCTACACCTTC.

This clonotype was seen ten or more times. The chain recombines TRBV28 with TRBJ1-3; 8 bases align to TRBD1. The CDR3 runs to 15 residues. Trimming took 7 bases from V and 4 from J; bases not matched to a gene: 9. Germline V CDR1 and CDR2: MDHEN, SYDVKM. The CDR3 DNA is TGTGCCAGCAATGAGGACAGGGATGGCGGAAACACCATATATTTT. Protein sequence: CASNEDRDGGNTIYF.

This clonotype was recorded at least ten times. V is TRBV12-3 or TRBV12-4 and J is TRBJ2-7; D is undetermined. The CDR3 extends over 13 amino acids. V lost 3 bases and J 6 bases, leaving 12 bases between the germline ends. The CDR3 is CASSFLTVSEQYF. DNA for the CDR3: TGTGCCAGCAGTTTCCTGACGGTTTCCGAGCAGTACTTC.

This clonotype showed up just a few times. The CDR3 region has the DNA TGTGCCAGCGGACTAGCGACCACAGATACGCAGTATTTT. Encoded protein: CASGLATTDTQYF. The chain employs TRBV19 and TRBJ2-3; 9 bases are a match to TRBD2. The CDR3 length is 13 residues. Germline trimming cut 9 bases from V and 2 bases from J; bases unmatched to any gene: 3. From germline, CDR1 is LNHDA and CDR2 SQIVND (reference sequence).

Many counts were recorded for this clonotype. The chain recombines TRBV6-5 with TRBJ2-5; the match to TRBD2 covers 9 bases. CDR3 length: 18 amino acids. Germline CDR1 MNHEY, CDR2 SVGAGI. The J segment lost 2 bases and the V segment lost 0 bases, leaving 10 bases of the junction unmatched. The CDR3 region has the DNA TGTGCCAGCAGTTACTCGTTGGACCTAGCGGGACCGCAAGAGACCCAGTACTTC. Translating gives CASSYSLDLAGPQETQYF.

Many counts were recorded for this clonotype. This chain uses TRBV28 with TRBJ2-1, with 10 bases matching TRBD2. CDR3 size: 17 residues. With V trimmed by 7 bases and J by 2 bases, 11 bases remained unmatched. CDR1 and CDR2 from the germline V gene are MDHEN and SYDVKM. The CDR3 region has the DNA TGTGCCAGCACCGACAACTTAGCGGGAGGTACCTACAATGAGCAGTTCTTC. It is translated as CASTDNLAGGTYNEQFF.

This clonotype was picked up many times. The chain joins TRBV5-1 to TRBJ2-7; D is ambiguous. V was pared by 2 bases and J by 3 bases, with 9 bases between. Germline loops: CDR1 SGHRS, CDR2 YFSETQ. This CDR3 is built from 13 residues. The CDR3 bases are TGCGCCAGCAGCTTTCGGACGGGCTACGAGCAGTACTTC. The encoded protein is CASSFRTGYEQYF.